The 30 T cell receptor beta chains listed next were all sequenced from one sample in a study of shared clonotypes between healthy human individuals. TCRdb's copy holds only in-frame clones and misses some; the assay was immunoSEQ multiplex PCR. The sample records about 820,000 clones, more than 85% being singletons. The naive CD8 fraction comprised CD45RO-negative cells positively selected for CCR7 and excluded terminally differentiated effector memory CD45RA+ cells. The sequenced sample consisted of naive CD8+ T cells sorted from blood. The receptors shown here come from a man in his thirties or forties in good health.

This sequence joins TRBV29-1 and TRBJ2-1, with 11 bases fitting TRBD2. Germline-derived CDR1 and CDR2 are SQVTM and ANQGSEA. CDR3 length: 15 amino acids. The trim removed 6 bases at V and 4 bases at J, leaving 8 bases unmatched. The DNA for the CDR3 is TGCAGCGTAGATCGGACTAGCGGGTTATACAATGAGCAGTTCTTC. Translation gives CSVDRTSGLYNEQFF.

This chain connects TRBV28 to TRBJ1-5; a possible D gene is TRBD1 (6 bases). Germline CDR1 MDHEN, CDR2 SYDVKM. Trimming shortened V by 2 bases and J by 7 bases, and 18 bases separated the two germline ends. The CDR3 consists of 16 residues. CDR3 residues: CASSLGGGGHGQPQHF. In DNA form, the CDR3 reads TGTGCCAGCAGTTTAGGGGGTGGGGGGCATGGCCAGCCCCAGCATTTT. The full variable domain, with the rest looked up from reference TRBV28 and TRBJ1-5, is DVKVTQSSRYLVKRTGEKVFLECVQDMDHENMFWYRQDPGLGLRLIYFSYDVKMKEKGDIPEGYSVSREKKERFSLILESASTNQTSMYLCASSLGGGGHGQPQHFGDGTRLSIL.

The chain carries TRBV4-3 and TRBJ1-3; D not certain. The germline V and J ends were trimmed by 0 bases and 0 bases, with 6 bases remaining between them. The CDR3 loop spans 15 amino acids. Germline CDR1 and CDR2: LGHNA and YSLEER. The CDR3 loop is CASSQDRSSGNTIYF. CDR3 nucleotide sequence: TGCGCCAGCAGCCAAGATAGAAGCTCTGGAAACACCATATATTTT.

The rearrangement joins TRBV11-2 to TRBJ2-1, with 10 bases matching TRBD2. Trimming at V came to 5 bases and at J to 4 bases, leaving 14 bases not matched to a gene. Germline CDR1 reads SGHAT; CDR2 reads FQNNGV. This CDR3 comprises 18 residues. The DNA of the CDR3 is TGTGCCAGCAGCCCATCCGGAGGGCGGACTAGCGGATACAATGAGCAGTTCTTC. Protein: CASSPSGGRTSGYNEQFF.

V is TRBV27 and J is TRBJ2-7, with 7 bases fitting TRBD1. Germline loops: CDR1 MNHEY, CDR2 SMNVEV (reference sequence). This CDR3 region has 14 residues. With V trimmed by 5 bases and J by 5 bases, 9 bases remained unmatched. CDR3 protein: CASSDTSTGHEQYF. CDR3 in DNA: TGTGCCAGCAGTGATACCTCGACAGGGCACGAGCAGTACTTC.

The chain recombines TRBV5-3 with TRBJ1-5; 9 bases match TRBD1. TRBV5-3 is an ORF for which the function is uncertain. V lost 8 bases, J lost 2 bases, and 17 bases stayed unmatched. The length of the CDR3 is 18 residues. This CDR3 reads CARVRDRDLLICNQPQHF. As DNA, the CDR3 is TGTGCCAGGGTCCGGGACAGGGATTTATTAATATGCAATCAGCCCCAGCATTTT.

The genes are TRBV4-3 and TRBJ1-3; D remains unclear. CDR3 length: 16 amino acids. Deletions cut 0 bases from V and 0 bases from J, with 9 bases between. From germline, CDR1 is LGHNA and CDR2 YSLEER. CDR3 sequence reads: CASSQDRVNSGNTIYF. DNA of the CDR3: TGCGCCAGCAGCCAAGATAGGGTTAACTCTGGAAACACCATATATTTT.

V is TRBV7-2 and J is TRBJ2-3; 12 bases match TRBD2. The CDR3 length is 18 residues. Germline V gene data show CDR1 as SGHTA and CDR2 as FQGNSA. J gave up 2 bases and V 4 bases, and 10 bases lay outside the gene matches. CDR3 nucleotides: TGTGCCAGCAGCTCCCGGACTAGCGGGGATAGGGACACAGATACGCAGTATTTT. Encoded protein: CASSSRTSGDRDTDTQYF.

The genes are TRBV5-4 and TRBJ2-7; TRBD2 matches 11 bases. CDR1 is SGHNT and CDR2 is YYREEE in the germline V gene (reference sequence). Trimming cost V 4 bases and J 3 bases; bases outside gene matches: 6. This CDR3 region has 15 residues. Here the CDR3 DNA reads TGTGCCAGCAGCGTTGGGACTAGCGGTCTCTACGAGCAGTACTTC. Translated: CASSVGTSGLYEQYF. The whole variable domain, remainder taken from reference TRBV5-4 and TRBJ2-7, is ETGVTQSPTHLIKTRGQQVTLRCSSQSGHNTVSWYQQALGQGPQFIFQYYREEENGRGNFPPRFSGLQFPNYSSELNVNALELDDSALYLCASSVGTSGLYEQYFGPGTRLTVT.

The V call is TRBV12-5, the J call TRBJ2-5; TRBD1 might be the D (6 bases). Germline-derived CDR1 and CDR2 are LGHNT and FRNRAP. This CDR3 is 14 amino acids long. The germline V and J ends were trimmed by 4 bases and 2 bases, with 11 bases remaining between them. The CDR3 protein is CASGSGTRQETQYF. The CDR3 DNA follows: TGTGCTAGTGGTTCCGGGACAAGGCAAGAGACCCAGTACTTC.

V is TRBV5-6 and J is TRBJ1-5; 9 nucleotides line up with TRBD1. Germline V gene data show CDR1 as SGHDT and CDR2 as YYEEEE. The CDR3 spans 14 residues. Losses at the gene ends were 4 bases for V and 7 bases for J; bases not matched to a gene: 6. The CDR3 protein is CASSPGTGLQPQHF. CDR3 nucleotides: TGTGCCAGCAGCCCCGGGACAGGGTTACAGCCCCAGCATTTT.

The chain carries TRBV28 and TRBJ2-5; 8 bases are shared with TRBD2. CDR1 is MDHEN, CDR2 SYDVKM, per germline. The CDR3 is 15 residues long. J lost 4 bases, V lost 7 bases, and 11 bases had no gene match. Written as DNA, the CDR3 is TGTGCCAGCACCACAAGCGGGGGTTCGGGAGAGACCCAGTACTTC. Translated: CASTTSGGSGETQYF.

V is TRBV27 and J is TRBJ2-3; 9 bases agree with TRBD1. Germline V gene sequence: CDR1 MNHEY, CDR2 SMNVEV (reference sequence). Trimming took 2 bases from V and 4 from J; bases not matched to a gene: 4. CDR3 size: 15 residues. The CDR3 coding sequence is TGTGCCAGCAGTTTAAGGGACAGGGTTGCAGATACGCAGTATTTT. As protein: CASSLRDRVADTQYF.

This clone was counted once. V gene TRBV6-5 combines with J gene TRBJ2-7; 9 bases agree with TRBD1. This CDR3 contains 14 residues. The junction had 8 bases not matched to a gene; V was cut back by 5 bases and J by 6 bases. Germline CDR1 and CDR2: MNHEY and SVGAGI. The CDR3 spells CASSPHRGRGEQYF. In DNA, the CDR3 is TGTGCCAGCAGTCCCCACAGGGGGCGCGGCGAGCAGTACTTC.

The table lists this clone with a count of one. This chain connects TRBV6-9 to TRBJ2-5; 7 positions match TRBD1. With 5 bases clipped from V and 4 bases from J, the junction kept 4 bases outside the gene matches. The CDR3 runs to 13 residues. CDR1 is MNHGY and CDR2 is SVAAGI in the germline V gene. CDR3 residues: CASSTYRGETQYF. CDR3 nucleotides: TGTGCCAGCAGTACTTACAGGGGAGAGACCCAGTACTTC.

The chain has TRBV15 and TRBJ1-5; 7 positions match TRBD1. The CDR3 is 15 amino acids. Germline V gene data show CDR1 as LNHNV and CDR2 as YYDKDF (reference sequence). V shed 1 base and J 7 bases; nucleotides not matched to a gene: 7. CDR3 region: CATSRGDRELQPQHF. The CDR3 bases are TGTGCCACCAGCAGAGGGGACAGAGAGCTACAGCCCCAGCATTTT.

This rearrangement joins TRBV5-4 to TRBJ2-2; D is unresolved. Germline V gene data show CDR1 as SGHNT and CDR2 as YYREEE (reference sequence). The CDR3 covers 14 residues. Trimming cost V 2 bases and J 6 bases, with 11 bases left between them. The CDR3 region is CASSFGPGPGELFF. As DNA, the CDR3 is TGTGCCAGCAGCTTTGGGCCCGGACCCGGGGAGCTGTTTTTT.

This clone was observed a single time. J is TRBJ2-5 and V is TRBV18; 7 positions agree with TRBD1. J gave up 4 bases and V 3 bases, and 5 bases lay outside the gene matches. Germline CDR1 KGHSH, CDR2 LQKENI. CDR3 size: 14 residues. The CDR3 region has the DNA TGTGCCAGCTCACCCCGGGACAGCCCAGAGACCCAGTACTTC. Translation gives CASSPRDSPETQYF. The full variable domain, in which reference TRBV18 and TRBJ2-5 provide the parts outside the CDR3, is NAGVMQNPRHLVRRRGQEARLRCSPMKGHSHVYWYRQLPEEGLKFMVYLQKENIIDESGMPKERFSAEFPKEGPSILRIQQVVRGDSAAYFCASSPRDSPETQYFGPGTRLLVL.

This chain uses TRBV15 with TRBJ2-3; 8 nucleotides agree with TRBD2. The CDR3 contains 16 residues. J gave up 1 base and V 0 bases, and 3 bases lay outside the gene matches. Germline CDR1 and CDR2: LNHNV and YYDKDF (reference sequence). The CDR3 nucleotides are TGTGCCACCAGCAGAGATGAACTAGCGGGCACAGATACGCAGTATTTT. Protein product: CATSRDELAGTDTQYF.

The chain recombines TRBV7-9 with TRBJ1-2; maybe TRBD1 (6 bases). CDR1 is SEHNR, CDR2 FQNEAQ, per germline (reference sequence). This CDR3 spans 14 amino acids. V lost 0 bases, J lost 6 bases, and 11 bases lay in between. The CDR3 loop is CASSLARGQDGYTF. CDR3 bases: TGTGCCAGCAGCTTAGCCAGGGGCCAGGATGGCTACACCTTC.

The chain has TRBV11-3 and TRBJ2-7; 10 positions agree with TRBD1. The CDR3 is 13 residues long. Germline loops: CDR1 SGHNT, CDR2 YENEEA. V shed 4 bases and J 3 bases; nucleotides not matched to a gene: 0. The CDR3 DNA sequence: TGTGCCAGCAGCTGGACAGGGGGCTACGAGCAGTACTTC. Amino acid sequence: CASSWTGGYEQYF.

The CDR3 nucleotides read TGTGCCAGCAGTGAAGTAAACACAGATACGCAGTATTTT. This sequence encodes CASSEVNTDTQYF. This chain uses TRBV6-1 with TRBJ2-3, with D hard to call. Germline V CDR1 and CDR2: MNHNS, SASEGT. The CDR3 sequence is 13 residues long. Trimming cost V 1 base and J 2 bases, with 4 bases left between them.

The CDR3 sequence is CASRSQGAAGELFF. In DNA, the CDR3 is TGTGCCAGCAGGTCACAGGGGGCCGCCGGGGAGCTGTTTTTT. This sequence joins TRBV7-6 and TRBJ2-2, with TRBD1 matching over 9 bases. Germline CDR1 is SGHVS and CDR2 is FNYEAQ. The V and J ends lost 6 bases and 6 bases, in that order; junction bases with no gene match: 5. The CDR3 covers 14 residues. The full variable domain, in which reference TRBV7-6 and TRBJ2-2 provide the parts outside the CDR3, is GAGVSQSPRYKVTKRGQDVALRCDPISGHVSLYWYRQALGQGPEFLTYFNYEAQQDKSGLPNDRFSAERPEGSISTLTIQRTEQRDSAMYRCASRSQGAAGELFFGEGSRLTVL.

This chain uses TRBV27 with TRBJ1-2, with D maybe TRBD1 (5 bases). The germline V gene encodes CDR1 MNHEY and CDR2 SMNVEV (reference sequence). CDR3 length equals 14 residues. The germline V and J ends were trimmed by 5 bases and 4 bases, with 14 bases remaining between them. The CDR3 DNA reads as TGTGCCAGCAGTCCAGGGACGGCGATCTATGGCTACACCTTC. It is translated as CASSPGTAIYGYTF.

The chain carries TRBV7-9 and TRBJ2-7, with D maybe TRBD2 (5 bases). The ends were cut back, 1 base at V and 1 base at J, with 20 bases in the middle. Germline CDR1 and CDR2: SEHNR and FQNEAQ (reference sequence). This CDR3 contains 18 residues. DNA of the CDR3: TGTGCCAGCAGCTTAGGCTCGAGGGCTATTAATTGGTCCTACGAGCAGTACTTC. It translates to CASSLGSRAINWSYEQYF.

The rearrangement links TRBV15 to TRBJ2-2; 7 bases agree with TRBD1. The CDR3 totals 16 residues. Germline V gene sequence: CDR1 LNHNV, CDR2 YYDKDF (reference sequence). V lost 3 bases and J lost 2; bases outside the gene matches: 6. CDR3 DNA: TGTGCCACCAGCAGGGACGGGACAGACAACACCGGGGAGCTGTTTTTT. This encodes CATSRDGTDNTGELFF.

For the CDR3, the DNA is TGTGCCAGCAGTTTATCGGGACAGGGGCCGGGGATCACTGAAGCTTTCTTT. Amino acid sequence: CASSLSGQGPGITEAFF. The chain joins TRBV27 to TRBJ1-1; 10 nucleotides match TRBD1. The CDR3 contains 17 residues. Unmatched junction bases numbered 8, after V lost 0 bases and J lost 4 bases. Germline loops: CDR1 MNHEY, CDR2 SMNVEV (reference sequence).

The J gene is TRBJ2-7, the V gene TRBV6-1; the D gene is possibly TRBD1 (5 bases). This CDR3 region has 14 residues. V was trimmed by 2 bases and J by 5 bases, leaving 13 bases between them. Germline V gene lookup returns CDR1 MNHNS and CDR2 SASEGT. The CDR3, as DNA: TGTGCCAGCAGTGAACCCTCCAGGGTCGACGAGCAGTACTTC. Translated: CASSEPSRVDEQYF.

This chain joins TRBV5-1 and TRBJ2-1, with 9 nucleotides matching TRBD1. The junction had 11 bases not matched to a gene; V was cut back by 0 bases and J by 7 bases. Germline lookup yields CDR1 SGHRS and CDR2 YFSETQ. The CDR3 length is 17 residues. CDR3 protein: CASSLALTGGPINEQFF. The CDR3 nucleotides read TGCGCCAGCAGCTTGGCTCTCACAGGGGGCCCGATAAATGAGCAGTTCTTC.

The CDR3 protein is CASSLGGLAGATYEQYF. CDR3 bases: TGTGCCAGCAGCTTAGGGGGACTAGCGGGAGCGACCTACGAGCAGTACTTC. The chain links TRBV7-2 to TRBJ2-7, with 14 bases aligning to TRBD2. The CDR3 runs 17 residues. Trimming removed 1 base from V and 2 bases from J; junction bases left unmatched: 4. Germline V gene lookup returns CDR1 SGHTA and CDR2 FQGNSA. Filled out from reference TRBV7-2 and TRBJ2-7, the complete variable domain reads GAGVSQSPSNKVTEKGKDVELRCDPISGHTALYWYRQSLGQGLEFLIYFQGNSAPDKSGLPSDRFSAERTGGSVSTLTIQRTQQEDSAVYLCASSLGGLAGATYEQYFGPGTRLTVT.